These T cell receptor beta chains were read from a single sample in a study of early T cells in non-severe SARS-CoV-2 infection. TCRdb re-derived calls from the 5' RACE reads in MiXCR, one entry per CDR3 protein. In the table there are over 85,000 distinct CDR3 sequences, 13% of which are singletons. Sequencing was done on a sample of whole blood. These receptors were taken from an adult who was a healthcare worker with PCR-confirmed SARS-CoV-2 infection or an uninfected control (not recorded which). CDR3s include the opening cysteine and the closing phenylalanine or tryptophan. A D gene is named only where the DNA matches it firmly. Expanded clones get a size class; other rows say once, few or many, or leave the size out.

size: many
V: TRBV19
J: TRBJ1-5
D: .
CDR3: CASSQLNQPQHF
DNA: TGTGCCAGTAGTCAGCTCAATCAGCCCCAGCATTTT

size: few
V: TRBV4-1
J: TRBJ2-7
D: .
CDR3: CASSQYSTRTAYEQYF
DNA: TGCGCCAGCAGCCAATACTCGACGCGAACAGCCTACGAGCAGTACTTC

size: .
V: TRBV28
J: TRBJ2-7
D: .
CDR3: CASSAPSGEQYF
DNA: TGTGCCAGCAGTGCACCGTCCGGCGAGCAGTACTTC

size: few
V: TRBV4-1
J: TRBJ2-7
D: TRBD2
CDR3: CASSQQAGYEQYF
DNA: TGCGCCAGCAGCCAACAAGCGGGGTACGAGCAGTACTTC

size: .
V: TRBV28
J: TRBJ2-7
D: .
CDR3: CASSSGLTEQYF
DNA: TGTGCCAGCAGTTCGGGACTCACCGAGCAGTACTTC

size: few
V: TRBV9
J: TRBJ2-7
D: .
CDR3: CASSVEDSSSYEQYF
DNA: TGTGCCAGCAGCGTAGAGGACTCAAGCTCCTACGAGCAGTACTTC

size: many
V: TRBV27
J: TRBJ1-4
D: .
CDR3: CASSTGPRLYGQKLFF
DNA: TGTGCCAGCAGTACCGGACCGCGGCTTTACGGCCAAAAACTGTTTTTT

size: many
V: TRBV25-1
J: TRBJ2-7
D: TRBD2
CDR3: CASSEGPGLAGVEYF
DNA: TGTGCCAGCAGTGAGGGGCCGGGACTAGCGGGAGTCGAGTACTTC

size: many
V: TRBV7-2
J: TRBJ2-1
D: .
CDR3: CASSPDPYSYNEQFF
DNA: TGTGCCAGCAGCCCGGACCCATATTCCTACAATGAGCAGTTCTTC

size: .
V: TRBV9
J: TRBJ2-7
D: .
CDR3: CASSVEARTYEQYF
DNA: TGTGCCAGCAGCGTAGAGGCCAGAACCTACGAGCAGTACTTC

size: .
V: TRBV28
J: TRBJ2-5
D: .
CDR3: CASRPVGLGETQYF
DNA: TGTGCCAGCAGACCGGTGGGCTTAGGAGAGACCCAGTACTTC

size: many
V: TRBV29-1
J: TRBJ2-7
D: .
CDR3: CSVENDNSYEQYF
DNA: TGCAGCGTTGAAAATGACAACTCCTACGAGCAGTACTTC

size: few
V: TRBV20-1
J: TRBJ2-7
D: .
CDR3: CSARDQASVTYEQYF
DNA: TGCAGTGCTAGAGACCAGGCGTCTGTTACATACGAGCAGTACTTC

size: few
V: TRBV5-1
J: TRBJ1-1
D: .
CDR3: CASSLEIGADTEAFF
DNA: TGCGCCAGCAGCTTGGAAATCGGGGCGGACACTGAAGCTTTCTTT

size: .
V: TRBV4-1
J: TRBJ2-7
D: .
CDR3: CASSQELDRYSYEQYF
DNA: TGCGCCAGCAGCCAAGAATTAGACAGGTACTCCTACGAGCAGTACTTC

size: .
V: TRBV7-9
J: TRBJ1-4
D: TRBD1
CDR3: CASSLTGAEKLFF
DNA: TGTGCCAGCAGCCTTACAGGGGCTGAAAAACTGTTTTTT

size: many
V: TRBV18
J: TRBJ1-4
D: TRBD1
CDR3: CASSPPVGQGSEKLFF
DNA: TGTGCCAGCTCACCACCGGTTGGACAGGGAAGTGAAAAACTGTTTTTT

size: many
V: TRBV20-1
J: TRBJ2-4
D: .
CDR3: CSARDPDRNIQYF
DNA: TGCAGTGCTAGAGACCCCGACCGAAACATTCAGTACTTC

size: many
V: TRBV20-1
J: TRBJ2-1
D: .
CDR3: CSARVWGLNEQFF
DNA: TGCAGTGCTAGAGTGTGGGGTCTCAATGAGCAGTTCTTC

size: many
V: TRBV12-3/TRBV12-4
J: TRBJ2-1
D: .
CDR3: CASSFRVNEQFF
DNA: TGTGCCAGCAGTTTTCGAGTTAATGAGCAGTTCTTC

size: many
V: TRBV29-1
J: TRBJ2-3
D: .
CDR3: CSVGPQLMATDTQYF
DNA: TGCAGCGTTGGCCCCCAATTGATGGCAACAGATACGCAGTATTTT

size: many
V: TRBV6-2/TRBV6-3
J: TRBJ2-1
D: .
CDR3: CASINGAGWDDEQFF
DNA: TGTGCCTCCATAAACGGAGCAGGATGGGACGATGAGCAGTTCTTC

size: .
V: TRBV20-1
J: TRBJ2-7
D: TRBD2
CDR3: CSAPKALAGGSYEQYF
DNA: TGCAGTGCGCCTAAGGCCTTAGCGGGAGGGTCCTACGAGCAGTACTTC

size: many
V: TRBV2
J: TRBJ2-7
D: .
CDR3: CASGGSYEQYF
DNA: TGTGCCAGCGGCGGGTCCTACGAGCAGTACTTC

size: .
V: TRBV29-1
J: TRBJ1-1
D: TRBD1
CDR3: CSAGTGLNTEAFF
DNA: TGCAGCGCCGGGACAGGTCTGAACACTGAAGCTTTCTTT

size: few
V: TRBV27
J: TRBJ2-7
D: .
CDR3: CASSLGIRGPTPYEQYF
DNA: TGTGCCAGCAGTTTGGGGATTAGGGGTCCTACGCCCTACGAGCAGTACTTC

size: many
V: TRBV5-6
J: TRBJ2-1
D: .
CDR3: CASSLGLFNEQFF
DNA: TGTGCCAGCAGCTTGGGTCTCTTTAATGAGCAGTTCTTC

size: .
V: TRBV11-2
J: TRBJ1-3
D: .
CDR3: CASSPRQDETSGNTIYF
DNA: TGTGCCAGCAGCCCAAGACAGGACGAAACGTCTGGAAACACCATATATTTT

size: many
V: TRBV12-3/TRBV12-4
J: TRBJ2-5
D: .
CDR3: CASSFESEETQYF
DNA: TGTGCCAGCAGTTTTGAGAGCGAGGAGACCCAGTACTTC

size: .
V: TRBV10-2
J: TRBJ2-1
D: .
CDR3: CASMRGNEQFF
DNA: TGCGCCAGCATGCGGGGCAATGAGCAGTTCTTC

size: .
V: TRBV4-1
J: TRBJ2-3
D: TRBD2
CDR3: CASSPISGIGTDTQYF
DNA: TGCGCCAGCAGCCCCATTAGCGGGATAGGCACAGATACGCAGTATTTT

size: .
V: TRBV12-3/TRBV12-4
J: TRBJ2-5
D: TRBD1
CDR3: CASSWTGMRETQYF
DNA: TGTGCCAGCAGCTGGACAGGGATGAGGGAGACCCAGTACTTC

size: .
V: TRBV5-1
J: TRBJ2-7
D: TRBD2
CDR3: CASRYGSGRPSYEQYF
DNA: TGCGCCAGCAGATATGGGAGCGGGAGGCCCTCCTACGAGCAGTACTTC

size: many
V: TRBV29-1
J: TRBJ2-3
D: TRBD2
CDR3: CSSSGRVGDTQYF
DNA: TGCAGCTCAAGCGGGAGGGTTGGTGATACGCAGTATTTT

size: many
V: TRBV12-3/TRBV12-4
J: TRBJ2-7
D: .
CDR3: CASSLHLSYEQYF
DNA: TGTGCCAGCAGTTTACACCTCTCCTACGAGCAGTACTTC

size: few
V: TRBV11-2
J: TRBJ1-6
D: .
CDR3: CASRDSKLSPLHF
DNA: TGTGCCAGCAGAGACAGCAAACTATCACCCCTCCACTTT

size: few
V: TRBV11-1
J: TRBJ2-1
D: TRBD2
CDR3: CASSPQKREPFNEQFF
DNA: TGTGCCAGCAGCCCCCAGAAGCGGGAGCCTTTCAATGAGCAGTTCTTC

size: few
V: TRBV5-1
J: TRBJ2-3
D: .
CDR3: CASSRSGTSLDTQYF
DNA: TGCGCCAGCAGCAGGTCTGGGACGTCGTTAGATACGCAGTATTTT

size: .
V: TRBV6-5
J: TRBJ2-3
D: .
CDR3: CASRSTGRPPDTQYF
DNA: TGTGCCAGCAGATCCACAGGGCGCCCCCCAGATACGCAGTATTTT

size: few
V: TRBV5-4
J: TRBJ2-7
D: .
CDR3: CASSLGLVTNF
DNA: TGTGCCAGCAGCTTGGGGCTAGTAACGAACTTC